Listed below are T cell receptor beta chains from one sample, sequenced in a study of blood T cell repertoires in COVID-19. Sequencing used immunoSEQ multiplex PCR; TCRdb keeps in-frame clones, though not all of them. There are about 160,000 clones in the sample; about 85% occur only once, and more than 0.85% lies in the top ten. The sample comprised peripheral blood. The origin of the receptors is a man aged 40-55 years with acute or convalescent COVID-19. CDR3s include the opening cysteine and the closing phenylalanine or tryptophan. D genes are given only for firm matches. Part of the rows lack a size; the others show once, few, many or a class for expanded clones.

d_call,clone_size,j_call,v_call,cdr3_length,cdr3_aa,cdr3_nt
-,-,TRBJ1-4,TRBV5-1,16,CASSLGQLATNEKLFF,TGCGCCAGCAGCTTGGGACAGCTCGCAACTAATGAAAAACTGTTTTTT
-,-,TRBJ1-4,TRBV5-4,15,CASSLGGPLDEKLFF,TGTGCCAGCAGCTTGGGGGGGCCCTTAGATGAAAAACTGTTTTTT
TRBD2,-,TRBJ2-7,TRBV5-4,16,CASSPGQRGAGREQYF,TGTGCCAGCAGCCCCGGACAGCGGGGGGCGGGGAGGGAGCAGTACTTC
TRBD1,-,TRBJ2-1,TRBV2,13,CASSLRQGGEQFF,TGTGCCAGCAGTCTCCGACAGGGCGGTGAGCAGTTCTTC
-,-,TRBJ1-2,TRBV5-6,15,CASSQNSWDIYGYTF,TGTGCCAGCAGCCAAAACTCTTGGGACATCTATGGCTACACCTTC
-,-,TRBJ1-5,TRBV11-2,14,CASSLGHLNQPQHF,TGTGCCAGCAGCCTAGGACACCTCAATCAGCCCCAGCATTTT
TRBD2,-,TRBJ2-1,TRBV9,15,CASSALAGPLNEQFF,TGTGCCAGCAGCGCTTTAGCGGGGCCCCTCAATGAGCAGTTCTTC
-,-,TRBJ1-6,TRBV4-3,17,CASSQGAGPSYNSPLHF,TGCGCCAGCAGCCAAGGGGCAGGGCCCTCCTATAATTCACCCCTCCACTTT
TRBD1,once,TRBJ1-3,TRBV4-1,15,CASSTRTGNGNTIYF,TGCGCCAGCAGCACGCGGACAGGGAACGGAAACACCATATATTTT
TRBD1,-,TRBJ2-1,TRBV7-9,16,CASSLVGTGGYNEQFF,TGTGCCAGCAGCCTAGTCGGGACAGGGGGCTACAATGAGCAGTTCTTC
-,-,TRBJ2-2,TRBV7-3,14,CASSLLRGPGELFF,TGTGCCAGCAGCTTATTGCGGGGCCCCGGGGAGCTGTTTTTT
TRBD1,-,TRBJ1-3,TRBV11-2,18,CASSPAGTALSSGNTIYF,TGTGCCAGCAGCCCGGCCGGGACAGCCTTAAGCTCTGGAAACACCATATATTTT
-,many,TRBJ1-1,TRBV7-9,14,CASSFAVKNTEAFF,TGTGCCAGCAGCTTTGCAGTTAAGAACACTGAAGCTTTCTTT
-,once,TRBJ2-7,TRBV28,12,CASSLKGDEQYF,TGTGCCAGCAGTTTAAAGGGAGACGAGCAGTACTTC
-,once,TRBJ2-3,TRBV3-1/TRBV3-2,15,CASSQVSPGGDTQYF,TGTGCCAGCAGCCAGGTATCCCCCGGGGGAGATACGCAGTATTTT
TRBD1,-,TRBJ1-5,TRBV28,16,CASSLPTGYKDQPQHF,TGTGCCAGCAGTTTACCGACAGGGTATAAGGATCAGCCCCAGCATTTT
-,-,TRBJ2-2,TRBV5-4,16,CASSFYSDSNTGELFF,TGTGCCAGCAGCTTCTACTCGGACTCGAACACCGGGGAGCTGTTTTTT
-,-,TRBJ2-5,TRBV3-1/TRBV3-2,16,CASSQAPSGGYETQYF,TGTGCCAGCAGCCAAGCACCCTCAGGGGGGTACGAGACCCAGTACTTC
-,-,TRBJ1-5,TRBV28,12,CASRSSNQPQHF,TGTGCCAGCAGGAGTAGCAATCAGCCCCAGCATTTT
-,-,TRBJ1-1,TRBV2,15,CASRAGSGLGTEAFF,TGTGCCAGCAGGGCCGGGTCGGGTTTGGGCACTGAAGCTTTCTTT
-,-,TRBJ2-7,TRBV7-8,14,CASSLNNQGYEQYF,TGTGCCAGCAGCTTAAATAACCAGGGTTACGAGCAGTACTTC
-,-,TRBJ1-1,TRBV12-3/TRBV12-4,13,CASTPTPNTEAFF,TGTGCCAGCACCCCGACACCGAACACTGAAGCTTTCTTT
TRBD1,-,TRBJ1-2,TRBV5-1,15,CASSFAKTGTAGYTF,TGCGCCAGCAGCTTTGCCAAAACCGGGACAGCCGGCTACACCTTC
-,-,TRBJ1-2,TRBV15,14,CATSSRRGDYGYTF,TGTGCCACCAGCAGTAGACGGGGAGACTATGGCTACACCTTC
TRBD1,-,TRBJ1-6,TRBV7-2,14,CASSLQGARSPLHF,TGTGCCAGCAGCTTGCAGGGGGCCCGTTCACCCCTCCACTTT
TRBD2,-,TRBJ2-1,TRBV5-6,16,CASSLGTSGGYNEQFF,TGTGCCAGCAGCTTGGGGACTAGCGGGGGGTACAATGAGCAGTTCTTC
TRBD2,-,TRBJ2-5,TRBV27,15,CASRIRSGVQETQYF,TGTGCCAGCAGGATCCGCAGCGGGGTTCAAGAGACCCAGTACTTC